The sequence of this T cell receptor beta chain was determined in a study of PD-1 blockade in classical Hodgkin lymphoma. Study at large: Patients were dosed intravenously with nivolumab at 3 mg/kg every 2 weeks.

Assay used: immunoSEQ multiplex PCR; TCRdb lists only in-frame clones, some missing. The sample has roughly 94,000 clones; approximately 94% are singletons. The CDR3 is 15 residues long. Germline V CDR1 and CDR2: MNHNY, SVGAGI (reference sequence). Trimming took 5 bases from V and 7 from J, leaving 21 bases between them. Time point given: cycle 4 day 1 (C4D1), after six to seven weeks of nivolumab. No patient escaped relapse after autologous stem cell transplantation, and brentuximab vedotin exposure varied. As to this clone: Its cognate antigen is unknown.

Whole-study findings and limits: Nivolumab starters within 1 year of ASCT were excluded. Reported findings placed baseline TCR diversity lower in newly diagnosed patients (compared with healthy donors).

The sample was peripheral blood mononuclear cells (PBMCs), taken before the fourth cycle of nivolumab. This TCR came from a human donor with classical Hodgkin lymphoma. The chain employs TRBV6-6 and TRBJ2-7; no firm D call. CDR3 sequence: CASSITGPPNGEQYF. DNA of the CDR3: TGTGCCAGCAGTATTACGGGTCCTCCCAATGGGGAGCAGTACTTC.